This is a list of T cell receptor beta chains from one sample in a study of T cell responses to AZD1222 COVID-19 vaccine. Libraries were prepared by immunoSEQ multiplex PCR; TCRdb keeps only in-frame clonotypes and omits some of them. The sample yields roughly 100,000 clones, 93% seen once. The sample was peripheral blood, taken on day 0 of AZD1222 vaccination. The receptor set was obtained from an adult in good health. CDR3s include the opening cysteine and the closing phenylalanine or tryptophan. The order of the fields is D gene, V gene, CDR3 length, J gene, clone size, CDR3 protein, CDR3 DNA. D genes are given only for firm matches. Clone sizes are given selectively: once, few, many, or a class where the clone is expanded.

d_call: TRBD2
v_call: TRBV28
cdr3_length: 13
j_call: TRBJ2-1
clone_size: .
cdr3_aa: CASSERETNEQFF
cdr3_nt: TGTGCCAGCAGTGAGCGGGAGACCAACGAGCAGTTCTTC

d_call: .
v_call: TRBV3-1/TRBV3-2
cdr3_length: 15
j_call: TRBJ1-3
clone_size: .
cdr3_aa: CASSQDGVSGNTIYF
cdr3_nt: TGTGCCAGCAGCCAAGATGGCGTTTCCGGAAACACCATATATTTT

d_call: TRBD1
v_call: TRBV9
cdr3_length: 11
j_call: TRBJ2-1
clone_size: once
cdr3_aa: CASSGQGKQFF
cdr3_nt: TGTGCCAGCAGCGGACAGGGGAAGCAGTTCTTC

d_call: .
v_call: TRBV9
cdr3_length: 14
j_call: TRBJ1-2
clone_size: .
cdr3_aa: CASSLTGISYGYTF
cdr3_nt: TGTGCCAGCAGCCTTACAGGGATTAGCTATGGCTACACCTTC

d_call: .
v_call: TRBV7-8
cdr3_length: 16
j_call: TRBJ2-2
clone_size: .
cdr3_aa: CASSLVQEANTGELFF
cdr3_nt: TGTGCCAGCAGCTTAGTGCAGGAGGCGAACACCGGGGAGCTGTTTTTT

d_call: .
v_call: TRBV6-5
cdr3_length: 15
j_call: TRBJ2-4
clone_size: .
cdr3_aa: CASSSPGLAKNIQYF
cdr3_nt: TGTGCCAGCAGTTCACCCGGTCTAGCCAAAAACATTCAGTACTTC

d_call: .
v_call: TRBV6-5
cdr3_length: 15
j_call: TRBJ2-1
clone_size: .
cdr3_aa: CASSYARGYLDEQFF
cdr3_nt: TGTGCCAGCAGTTATGCGAGGGGTTATTTGGATGAGCAGTTCTTC

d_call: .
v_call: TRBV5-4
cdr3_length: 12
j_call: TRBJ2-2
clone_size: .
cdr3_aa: CASSPRAGELFF
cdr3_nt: TGTGCCAGCAGCCCGAGGGCCGGGGAGCTGTTTTTT

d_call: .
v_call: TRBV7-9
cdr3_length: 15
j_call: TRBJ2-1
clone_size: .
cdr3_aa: CASSSGGSSGGGGFF
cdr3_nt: TGTGCCAGCAGCTCTGGTGGGTCTAGCGGCGGAGGGGGGTTCTTC

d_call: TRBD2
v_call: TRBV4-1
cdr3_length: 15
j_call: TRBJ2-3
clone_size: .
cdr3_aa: CASSPSGSRTDTQYF
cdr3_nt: TGCGCCAGCAGCCCAAGCGGGAGTCGGACAGATACGCAGTATTTT

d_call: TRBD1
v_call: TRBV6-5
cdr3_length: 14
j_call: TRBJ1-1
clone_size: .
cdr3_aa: CASSRQGLDTEAFF
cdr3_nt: TGTGCCAGCAGTCGACAGGGATTGGACACTGAAGCTTTCTTT

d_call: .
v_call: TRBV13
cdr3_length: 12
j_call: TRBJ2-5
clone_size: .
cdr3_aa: CASSLLASTQYF
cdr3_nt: TGTGCCAGCAGCTTATTGGCCTCGACCCAGTACTTC

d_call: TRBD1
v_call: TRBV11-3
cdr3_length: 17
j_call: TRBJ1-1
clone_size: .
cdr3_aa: CASSFGTGRRGNTEAFF
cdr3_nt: TGTGCCAGCAGCTTTGGGACAGGGAGGAGGGGGAACACTGAAGCTTTCTTT

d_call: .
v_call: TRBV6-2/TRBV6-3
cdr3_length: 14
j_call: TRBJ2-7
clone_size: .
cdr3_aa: CASSYPPVSNEQYF
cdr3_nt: TGTGCCAGCAGTTACCCCCCGGTCTCAAACGAGCAGTACTTC

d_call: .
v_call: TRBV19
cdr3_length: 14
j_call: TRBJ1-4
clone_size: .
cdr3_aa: CASIVDSPGAKLFF
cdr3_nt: TGTGCCAGTATTGTAGACAGCCCGGGTGCGAAACTGTTTTTT

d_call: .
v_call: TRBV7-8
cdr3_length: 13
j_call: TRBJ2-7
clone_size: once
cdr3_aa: CASSQGLDYEQYF
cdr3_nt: TGTGCCAGCAGCCAAGGACTGGACTACGAGCAGTACTTC

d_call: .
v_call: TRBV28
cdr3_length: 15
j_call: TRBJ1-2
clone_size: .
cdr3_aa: CASRQEVPPFGGYTF
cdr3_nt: TGTGCCAGCAGACAGGAAGTGCCCCCCTTTGGGGGCTACACCTTC

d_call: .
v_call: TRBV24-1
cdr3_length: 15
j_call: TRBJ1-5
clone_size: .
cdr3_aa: CATRTGQYSNQPQHF
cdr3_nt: TGTGCCACCAGGACAGGTCAGTATAGCAATCAGCCCCAGCATTTT

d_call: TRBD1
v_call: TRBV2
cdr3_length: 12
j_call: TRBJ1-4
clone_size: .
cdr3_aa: CASSQLGQGLFF
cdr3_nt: TGTGCCAGCAGCCAACTCGGACAGGGACTGTTTTTT